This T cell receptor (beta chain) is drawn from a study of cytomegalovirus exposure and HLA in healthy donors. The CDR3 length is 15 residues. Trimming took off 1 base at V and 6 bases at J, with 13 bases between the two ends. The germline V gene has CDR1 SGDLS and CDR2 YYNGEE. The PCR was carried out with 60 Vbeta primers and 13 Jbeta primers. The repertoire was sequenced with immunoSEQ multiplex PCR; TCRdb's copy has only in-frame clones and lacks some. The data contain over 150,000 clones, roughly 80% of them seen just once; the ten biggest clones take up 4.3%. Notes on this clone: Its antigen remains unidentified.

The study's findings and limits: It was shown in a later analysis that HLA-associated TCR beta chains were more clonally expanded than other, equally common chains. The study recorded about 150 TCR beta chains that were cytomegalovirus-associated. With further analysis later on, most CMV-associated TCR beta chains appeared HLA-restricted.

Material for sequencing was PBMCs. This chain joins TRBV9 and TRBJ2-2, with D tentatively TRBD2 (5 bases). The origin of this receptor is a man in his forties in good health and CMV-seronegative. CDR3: CASSVRDQFPGELFF. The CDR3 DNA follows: TGTGCCAGCAGCGTACGGGATCAATTTCCCGGGGAGCTGTTTTTT.